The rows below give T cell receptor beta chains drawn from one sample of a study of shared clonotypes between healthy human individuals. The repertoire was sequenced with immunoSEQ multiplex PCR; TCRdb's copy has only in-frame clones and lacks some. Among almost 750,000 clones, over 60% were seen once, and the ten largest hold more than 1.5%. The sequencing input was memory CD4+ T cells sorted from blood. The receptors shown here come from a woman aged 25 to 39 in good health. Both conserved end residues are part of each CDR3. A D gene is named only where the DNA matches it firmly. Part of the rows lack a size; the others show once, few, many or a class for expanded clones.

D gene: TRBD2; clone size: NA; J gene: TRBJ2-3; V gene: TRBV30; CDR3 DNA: TGTGCCTGGAGTCGCGGGAGCGACACAGATACGCAGTATTTT; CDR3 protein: CAWSRGSDTDTQYF
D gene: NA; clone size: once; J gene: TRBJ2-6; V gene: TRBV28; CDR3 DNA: TGTGCCAGCACCAATCCCCCGGGCTCTGGGGCCAACGTCCTGACTTTC; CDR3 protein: CASTNPPGSGANVLTF
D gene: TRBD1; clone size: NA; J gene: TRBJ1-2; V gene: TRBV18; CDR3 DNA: TGTGCCAGCTCACCACAGGGACAGGGGGCAGGACGTGGCTACACCTTC; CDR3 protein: CASSPQGQGAGRGYTF
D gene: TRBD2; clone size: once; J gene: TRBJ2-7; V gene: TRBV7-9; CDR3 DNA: TGTGCCAGCAGCTTAGGTCTAGCGGCAACCTACGAGCAGTACTTC; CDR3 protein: CASSLGLAATYEQYF
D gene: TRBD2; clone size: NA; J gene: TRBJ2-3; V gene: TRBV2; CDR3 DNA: TGTGCCAGCAGTCCCCTGCTAGCGGGAATGGGGACAGATACGCAGTATTTT; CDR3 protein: CASSPLLAGMGTDTQYF
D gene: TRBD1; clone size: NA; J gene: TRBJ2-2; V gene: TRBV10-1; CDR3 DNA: TGCGCCAGCAGTGGGAGGAGCAACAGGGGACACACCGGGGAGCTGTTTTTT; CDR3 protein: CASSGRSNRGHTGELFF
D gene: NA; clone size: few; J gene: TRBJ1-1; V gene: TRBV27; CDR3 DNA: TGTGCCAGCAGTTTATCAAACAGATTGAACACTGAAGCTTTCTTT; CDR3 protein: CASSLSNRLNTEAFF
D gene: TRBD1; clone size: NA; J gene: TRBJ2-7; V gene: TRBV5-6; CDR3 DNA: TGTGCCAGCAGCTTGGGTCCGGGACAGGGTGTCTACGAGCAGTACTTC; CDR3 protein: CASSLGPGQGVYEQYF
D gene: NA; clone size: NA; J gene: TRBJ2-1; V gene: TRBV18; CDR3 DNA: TGTGCCAGCTCACCACCGTCTAGCAATGAGCAGTTCTTC; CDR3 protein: CASSPPSSNEQFF
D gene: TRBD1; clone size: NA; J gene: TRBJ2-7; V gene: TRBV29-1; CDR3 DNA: TGCAGCGCGACAGGGGCTCTGAGCTCCTACGAGCAGTACTTC; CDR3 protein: CSATGALSSYEQYF
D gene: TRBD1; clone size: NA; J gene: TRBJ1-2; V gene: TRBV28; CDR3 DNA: TGTGCCAGCAGTGTTCCGGGACAGATTAACTATGGCTACACCTTC; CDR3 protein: CASSVPGQINYGYTF
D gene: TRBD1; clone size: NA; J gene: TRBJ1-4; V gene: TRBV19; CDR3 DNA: TGTGCCAGTAGGGATGGACAGGGTGGAAAACTGTTTTTT; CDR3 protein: CASRDGQGGKLFF
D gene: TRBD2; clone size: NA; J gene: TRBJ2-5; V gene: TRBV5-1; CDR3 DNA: TGCGCCAGCAGCTGGACTAGCGGTGGACAAGAGACCCAGTACTTC; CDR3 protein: CASSWTSGGQETQYF
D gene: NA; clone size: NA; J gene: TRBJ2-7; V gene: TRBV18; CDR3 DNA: TGTGCCAGCTCACCGGGGTGGAATTACGAGCAGTACTTC; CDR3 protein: CASSPGWNYEQYF
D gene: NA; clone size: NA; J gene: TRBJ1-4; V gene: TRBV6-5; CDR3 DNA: TGTGCCAGCCGGTTTGTCGGGGGGGAAAAACTGTTTTTT; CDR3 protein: CASRFVGGEKLFF
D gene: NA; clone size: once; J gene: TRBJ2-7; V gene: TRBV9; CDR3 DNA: TGTGCCAGCAGCGCAAGCGGCTACGAGCAGTACTTC; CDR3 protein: CASSASGYEQYF
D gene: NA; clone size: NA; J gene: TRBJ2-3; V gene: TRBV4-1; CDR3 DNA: TGCGCCAGCAGCCAAGAATTGGATACGCAGTATTTT; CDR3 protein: CASSQELDTQYF
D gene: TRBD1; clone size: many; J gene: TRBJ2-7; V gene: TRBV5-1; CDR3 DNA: TGCGCCAGCAGCCCCTGGCGGACAGGGGGTGGTTACGAGCAGTACTTC; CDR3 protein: CASSPWRTGGGYEQYF
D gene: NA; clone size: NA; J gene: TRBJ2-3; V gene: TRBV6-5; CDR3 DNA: TGTGCCAGCAGTTATCAAGGGGGCACAGATACGCAGTATTTT; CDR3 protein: CASSYQGGTDTQYF
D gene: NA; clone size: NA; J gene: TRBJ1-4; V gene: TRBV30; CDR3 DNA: TGTGCCTGTTCTAGGGGGGGGCCCGACGAAAAACTGTTTTTT; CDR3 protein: CACSRGGPDEKLFF
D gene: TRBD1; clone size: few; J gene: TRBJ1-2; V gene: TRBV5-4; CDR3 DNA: TGTGCCAGCAGCCATCAGGGGGCAGGTGGCTACACCTTC; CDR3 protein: CASSHQGAGGYTF
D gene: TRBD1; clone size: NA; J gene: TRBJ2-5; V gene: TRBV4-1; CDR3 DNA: TGCGCCAGCAGCCGACAGGGGGCTGAGGAGACCCAGTACTTC; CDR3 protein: CASSRQGAEETQYF
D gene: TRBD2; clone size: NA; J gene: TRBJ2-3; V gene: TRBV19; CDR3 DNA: TGTGCCAGTAGTATGGCCGCAGGACTAGCGGGGGCTATCGGGTATACGCAGTATTTT; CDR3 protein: CASSMAAGLAGAIGYTQYF
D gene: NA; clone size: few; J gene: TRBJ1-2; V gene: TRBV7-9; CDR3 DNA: TGTGCCAGCAGTCTGTGGGCAGGGGAGGATGGCTACACCTTC; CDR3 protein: CASSLWAGEDGYTF
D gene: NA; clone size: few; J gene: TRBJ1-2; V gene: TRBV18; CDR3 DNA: TGTGCCAGCTCACCACCGATGAACGGACCTCGGAGCTATGGCTACACCTTC; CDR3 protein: CASSPPMNGPRSYGYTF
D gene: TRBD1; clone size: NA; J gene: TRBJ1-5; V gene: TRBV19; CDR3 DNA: TGTGCCAGTAGCTACCGACAGGGAAATACCAATCAGCCCCAGCATTTT; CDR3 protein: CASSYRQGNTNQPQHF
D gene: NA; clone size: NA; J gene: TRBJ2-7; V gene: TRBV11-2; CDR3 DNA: TGTGCCAGCAGCTTAGTGGTCCCCGGAGGGGAGCAGTACTTC; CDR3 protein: CASSLVVPGGEQYF
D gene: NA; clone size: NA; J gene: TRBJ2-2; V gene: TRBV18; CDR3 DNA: TGTGCCAGCTCACCACCCGGCAGGGTTTTCACCGGGGAGCTGTTTTTT; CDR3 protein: CASSPPGRVFTGELFF
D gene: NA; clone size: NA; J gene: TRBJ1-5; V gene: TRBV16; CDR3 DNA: TGTGCCAGCAGTAAGTCGGGGGTCTCCAATCAGCCCCAGCATTTT; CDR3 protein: CASSKSGVSNQPQHF
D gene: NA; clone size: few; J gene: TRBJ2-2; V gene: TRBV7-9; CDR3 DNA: TGTGCCAGCAGCCCTTCGGGGTCAGGAAGGTCCGGGGAGCTGTTTTTT; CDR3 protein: CASSPSGSGRSGELFF
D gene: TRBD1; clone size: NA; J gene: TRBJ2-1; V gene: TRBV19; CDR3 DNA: TGTGCCAGTAGTATCGTAAGGACAGGGTCCTACAATGAGCAGTTCTTC; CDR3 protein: CASSIVRTGSYNEQFF
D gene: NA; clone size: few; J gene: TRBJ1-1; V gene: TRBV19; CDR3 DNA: TGTGCCAGTAGTATGCGCCTGCGAGCTTTCTTT; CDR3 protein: CASSMRLRAFF
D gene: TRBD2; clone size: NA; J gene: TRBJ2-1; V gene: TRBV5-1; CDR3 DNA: TGCGCCAGCAGCTTGGTGCGGGAGGGCATTGAGCAGTTCTTC; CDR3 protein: CASSLVREGIEQFF
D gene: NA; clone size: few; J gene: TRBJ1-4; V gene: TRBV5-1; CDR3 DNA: TGCGCCAGCAGCTTCTCAGGGGCAAATGAAAAACTGTTTTTT; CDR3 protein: CASSFSGANEKLFF
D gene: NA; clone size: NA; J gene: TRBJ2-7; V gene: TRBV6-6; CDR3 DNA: TGTGCCAGCAGGGAAGTGGGAGTGCTCGAGCAGTACTTC; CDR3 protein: CASREVGVLEQYF
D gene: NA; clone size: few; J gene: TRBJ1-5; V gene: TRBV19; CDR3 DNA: TGTGCCAGTAGTATACGGGGTGACGGCAATCAGCCCCAGCATTTT; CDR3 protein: CASSIRGDGNQPQHF
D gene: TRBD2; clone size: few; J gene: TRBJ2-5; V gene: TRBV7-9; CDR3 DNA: TGTGCCAGCAGCCCCCCGGGACTAGCTCAGGTAGAGACCCAGTACTTC; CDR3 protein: CASSPPGLAQVETQYF
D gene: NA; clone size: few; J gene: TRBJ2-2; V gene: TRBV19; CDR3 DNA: TGTGCCAGTAGTATCATAGGTGTTGGGGAGAACACCGGGGAGCTGTTTTTT; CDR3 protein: CASSIIGVGENTGELFF
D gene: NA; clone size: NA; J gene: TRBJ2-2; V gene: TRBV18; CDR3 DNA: TGTGCCAGCTCACCAGGGGAGGACACCGGGGAGCTGTTTTTT; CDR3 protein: CASSPGEDTGELFF
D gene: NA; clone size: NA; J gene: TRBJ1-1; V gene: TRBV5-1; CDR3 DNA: TGCGCCAGCAGCTTGGAGGATAACACTGAAGCTTTCTTT; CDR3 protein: CASSLEDNTEAFF
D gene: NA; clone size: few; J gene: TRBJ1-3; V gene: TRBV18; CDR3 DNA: TGTGCCAGCTCACCACCTTCCACAGACCGAAACACCATATATTTT; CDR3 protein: CASSPPSTDRNTIYF
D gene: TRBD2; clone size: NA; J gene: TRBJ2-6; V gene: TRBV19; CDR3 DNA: TGTGCCAGTAGTACGTCAACTAGCGGGAGGGCCGCTGGGGCCAACGTCCTGACTTTC; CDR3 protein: CASSTSTSGRAAGANVLTF
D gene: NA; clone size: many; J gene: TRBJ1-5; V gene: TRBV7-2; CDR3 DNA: TGTGCCAGCAGCCGGACTGATAGCAATCAGCCCCAGCATTTT; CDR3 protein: CASSRTDSNQPQHF
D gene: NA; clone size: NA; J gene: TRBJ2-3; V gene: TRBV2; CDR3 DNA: TGTGCCAGCAGTGAACTGGCGGGAAAGCAGTATTTT; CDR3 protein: CASSELAGKQYF
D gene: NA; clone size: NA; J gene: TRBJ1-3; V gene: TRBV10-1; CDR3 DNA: TGCGCCAGCAGTGAAAACGTCTCTGGAAACACCATATATTTT; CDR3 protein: CASSENVSGNTIYF
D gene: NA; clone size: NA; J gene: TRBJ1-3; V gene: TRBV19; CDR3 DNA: TGTGCCAGTAGTCCAGCGGGGGGATTCTTTGGAAACACCATATATTTT; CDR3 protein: CASSPAGGFFGNTIYF
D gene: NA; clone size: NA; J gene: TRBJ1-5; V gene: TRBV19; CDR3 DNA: TGTGCCAGTAGTTTTCGGACAGCCGCTTTTAATCAGCCCCAGCATTTT; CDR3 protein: CASSFRTAAFNQPQHF
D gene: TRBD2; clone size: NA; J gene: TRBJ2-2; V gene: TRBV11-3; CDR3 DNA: TGTGCCAGCAGCTTAGGGGGTAGCGGGACCGGGGAGCTGTTTTTT; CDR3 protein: CASSLGGSGTGELFF
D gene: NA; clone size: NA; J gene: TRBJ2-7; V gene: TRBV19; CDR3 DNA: TGTGCCAGTAGTATGGTAGCGGACATGGAGTACGAGCAGTACTTC; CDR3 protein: CASSMVADMEYEQYF
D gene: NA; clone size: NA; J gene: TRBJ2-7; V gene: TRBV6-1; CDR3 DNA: TGTGCCAGCAGTGTCAGGTACGAGCAGTACTTC; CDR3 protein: CASSVRYEQYF
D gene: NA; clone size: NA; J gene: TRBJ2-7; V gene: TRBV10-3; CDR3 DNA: TGTGCCATCAGTGCGAGGGAGCACGAGCAGTACTTC; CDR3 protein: CAISAREHEQYF
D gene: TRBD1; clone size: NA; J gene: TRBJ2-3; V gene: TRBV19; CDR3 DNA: TGTGCCAGTAGTATTGGGGACAGGGGGCATACGCAGTATTTT; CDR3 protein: CASSIGDRGHTQYF
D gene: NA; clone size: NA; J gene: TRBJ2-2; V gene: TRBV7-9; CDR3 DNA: TGTGCCAGCAGCTTAGACGGGACGCAGGGTTACACCGGGGAGCTGTTTTTT; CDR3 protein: CASSLDGTQGYTGELFF
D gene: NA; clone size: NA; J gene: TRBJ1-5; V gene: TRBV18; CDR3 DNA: TGTGCCAGCTCACAAGAAGGACAGCACAATCAGCCCCAGCATTTT; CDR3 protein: CASSQEGQHNQPQHF
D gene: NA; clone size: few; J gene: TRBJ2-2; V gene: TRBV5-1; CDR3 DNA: TGCGCCAGCAGCTTGGAGGGGCCCGGACCCGGGGAGCTGTTTTTT; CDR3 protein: CASSLEGPGPGELFF
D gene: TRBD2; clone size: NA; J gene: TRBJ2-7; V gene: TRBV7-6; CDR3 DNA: TGTGCCAGCAGCTTACAGCGGGGCGTGGACGAGCAGTACTTC; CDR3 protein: CASSLQRGVDEQYF